Listed here are 24 T cell receptor beta chains from one sample, sequenced in a study of early T cells in non-severe SARS-CoV-2 infection. TCRdb reprocessed the 5' RACE reads with MiXCR, giving one entry per CDR3 protein. This sample yields over 45,000 distinct CDR3 sequences, of which roughly 7.8% are seen a single time; 8% to 11% belongs to the top ten. This material consisted of whole blood, taken at baseline. These receptors all stem from an adult who was a healthcare worker with PCR-confirmed SARS-CoV-2 infection or an uninfected control (not recorded which).

This clonotype has ten or more counts. This rearrangement joins TRBV21-1 to TRBJ2-7; the DNA was not used to check the table's D call, TRBD1. TRBV21-1 is marked as a pseudogene. The CDR3 is made up of 14 amino acids. The CDR3 sequence is CASSKGGDPYEQYF. As DNA, the CDR3 is TGTGCCAGCAGCAAAGGGGGGGACCCATACGAGCAGTACTTC.

The chain links TRBV5-4 to TRBJ1-6; D possibly corresponds to TRBD1 (6 bases). V lost 4 bases and J 7 bases, leaving 9 bases between the germline ends. Germline assignment: CDR1 SGHNT and CDR2 YYREEE (reference sequence). There are 13 residues in the CDR3. The CDR3 DNA sequence: TGTGCCAGCAGCCTTACAGGGAATTCACCCCTCCACTTT. Encoded protein: CASSLTGNSPLHF.

In its sample, this clonotype was seen many times. V usage is TRBV7-9 and J usage is TRBJ2-7; tentative D call: TRBD2 (5 bases). V was trimmed by 1 base and J by 0 bases, leaving 19 bases between them. The length of the CDR3 is 18 residues. CDR1 is SEHNR, CDR2 FQNEAQ, per germline (reference sequence). The CDR3 DNA is TGTGCCAGCAGCTTAGGGAGTTCATGGGAGTACCCCTCCTACGAGCAGTACTTC. Amino acid sequence: CASSLGSSWEYPSYEQYF.

The chain recombines TRBV7-9 with TRBJ2-1; D is undetermined. The CDR3 spans 12 residues. Trimming removed 7 bases at V and 9 bases at J, with 13 bases between. Germline CDR1 reads SEHNR; CDR2 reads FQNEAQ (reference sequence). The CDR3 here is CASTNPFGEQFF. CDR3 sequence (DNA): TGTGCCAGCACTAACCCTTTTGGTGAGCAGTTCTTC.

This clonotype was recorded at least ten times. V and J are TRBV5-5 and TRBJ2-7; tentatively, D is TRBD1 or TRBD2 (5 bases each). Trimming left V 3 bases short and J 3 bases short, with 22 bases between. The CDR3 extends over 17 amino acids. Germline values: CDR1 SGHKS, CDR2 YYEKEE (reference sequence). The CDR3, as DNA: TGTGCCAGCAGCTATCCTAGAGTGGGGACGACCAACTACGAGCAGTACTTC. Translating it yields CASSYPRVGTTNYEQYF.

In this sample, this clonotype turned up many times. This chain connects TRBV27 to TRBJ1-4; D is unresolved. Germline CDR1 and CDR2: MNHEY and SMNVEV (reference sequence). CDR3 length equals 12 residues. V was pared by 8 bases and J by 7 bases, with 11 bases between. The CDR3 sequence: CASGNPVEKLFF. CDR3 DNA sequence: TGTGCCAGCGGGAACCCGGTTGAAAAACTGTTTTTT. The full variable domain, with the rest looked up from reference TRBV27 and TRBJ1-4, is EAQVTQNPRYLITVTGKKLTVTCSQNMNHEYMSWYRQDPGLGLRQIYYSMNVEVTDKGDVPEGYKVSRKEKRNFPLILESPSPNQTSLYFCASGNPVEKLFFGSGTQLSVL.

This clonotype was seen at least ten times. The rearrangement uses TRBV3-1 and TRBJ2-7; D possibly uses TRBD1 or TRBD2 (5 bases each). V gave up 4 bases and J gave up 3 bases, with 13 bases separating them. Germline CDR1 LGHDT, CDR2 YNNKEL (reference sequence). The CDR3 consists of 14 residues. The CDR3 region is CASSPGPSGYEQYF. In DNA form, the CDR3 reads TGTGCCAGCAGCCCGGGACCGTCTGGCTACGAGCAGTACTTC.

This clonotype was seen at least ten times. The chain carries TRBV18 and TRBJ2-1; TRBD2 matches 12 bases. CDR1 KGHSH and CDR2 LQKENI come from the germline V gene. The V and J ends lost 1 base and 9 bases, in that order; junction bases with no gene match: 7. The CDR3 length is 16 residues. The CDR3 DNA follows: TGTGCCAGCTCACCACAGACTAGCGGGAGCCGGGGTGAGCAGTTCTTC. Protein sequence: CASSPQTSGSRGEQFF.

This clonotype has just a few counts. The V call is TRBV20-1, the J call TRBJ2-7; possible D gene TRBD1, 5 bases. The CDR3 totals 12 residues. V was trimmed by 3 bases and J by 2 bases, leaving 8 bases between them. CDR1 is DFQATT, CDR2 SNEGSKA, per germline (reference sequence). The CDR3 protein is CSARDNTYEQYF. In DNA, the CDR3 is TGCAGTGCTAGGGACAACACCTACGAGCAGTACTTC.

This clonotype was found a few times. The V and J genes are TRBV18 and TRBJ2-7; possibly TRBD1 or TRBD2 for D (5 bases each). The CDR3 runs 14 residues. Germline V lookup: CDR1 KGHSH, CDR2 LQKENI. The germline V and J ends were trimmed by 3 bases and 7 bases, with 16 bases remaining between them. For the CDR3, the DNA is TGTGCCAGCTCACCTCCTTCGGGGCTTAGGGAGCAGTACTTC. Translated, it gives CASSPPSGLREQYF.

The chain employs TRBV20-1 and TRBJ2-7; either TRBD1 or TRBD2 may fit D (5 bases each). The germline gives CDR1 DFQATT, CDR2 SNEGSKA (reference sequence). Trimming left V 1 base short and J 5 bases short, with 12 bases between. CDR3 length: 13 residues. CDR3 sequence reads: CSARAGLAHEQYF. In DNA, the CDR3 is TGCAGTGCTAGAGCAGGGCTAGCCCACGAGCAGTACTTC.

This chain links TRBV20-1 with TRBJ2-1, with a tentative D call TRBD2 (5 bases). This CDR3 has 14 residues. CDR1 is DFQATT, CDR2 SNEGSKA, per germline (reference sequence). The V end lost 6 bases, the J end lost 0 bases, and 12 bases lay between the germline ends. CDR3 sequence reads: CSATSGNSYNEQFF. The CDR3 coding sequence is TGCAGTGCCACCAGCGGCAACTCCTACAATGAGCAGTTCTTC.

The table lists this clonotype with many counts. V usage is TRBV7-9 and J usage is TRBJ2-7; no clear D. CDR1 and CDR2 (germline): SEHNR, FQNEAQ (reference sequence). V lost 7 bases to trimming and J lost 2 bases, with 12 bases between them. The CDR3 covers 13 residues. DNA of the CDR3: TGTGCCAGCACTAAAGGTAGCCCCTACGAGCAGTACTTC. This encodes CASTKGSPYEQYF.

Many counts were recorded for this clonotype. This sequence joins TRBV7-3 and TRBJ2-7, with unresolved D. Germline V gene sequence: CDR1 SGHTA, CDR2 FQGTGA. Between the trimmed V and J ends, which lost 1 base and 7 bases, there was a span of 11 bases. The CDR3 has 13 amino acids. This CDR3 reads CASSLIFGVEQYF. In DNA form, the CDR3 reads TGTGCCAGCAGCTTAATCTTTGGGGTTGAGCAGTACTTC. The full variable domain, its missing parts supplied by reference TRBV7-3 and TRBJ2-7, is GAGVSQTPSNKVTEKGKYVELRCDPISGHTALYWYRQSLGQGPEFLIYFQGTGAADDSGLPNDRFFAVRPEGSVSTLKIQRTERGDSAVYLCASSLIFGVEQYFGPGTRLTVT.

This clonotype has a count of ten or more. CDR3 sequence: CASSVRQTNGETQYF. CDR3 DNA sequence: TGCGCCAGCAGCGTTCGTCAAACAAACGGGGAGACCCAGTACTTC. The gene calls are TRBV4-1 and TRBJ2-5; no clear D. The V gene's germline CDR1 is MGHRA and CDR2 YSYEKL. The CDR3 contains 15 residues. V shed 5 bases and J shed 5 bases, with 18 bases lying between them.

J is TRBJ2-4 and V is TRBV3-1; tentatively, D is TRBD1 (5 bases). This CDR3 has 13 residues. Germline V gene data show CDR1 as LGHDT and CDR2 as YNNKEL (reference sequence). Trimming left V 1 base short and J 9 bases short, with 10 bases between. CDR3 residues: CASSQGGRTIQYF. CDR3 bases: TGTGCCAGCAGCCAAGGGGGCAGGACCATTCAGTACTTC.

The rearrangement uses TRBV7-3 and TRBJ2-7; the D is unclear. The CDR3 is made up of 14 amino acids. The V end was cut by 1 base, the J end by 2 bases, with 9 bases between. Germline V gene lookup returns CDR1 SGHTA and CDR2 FQGTGA. The CDR3 loop reads CASSLKGGTYEQYF. The CDR3 bases are TGTGCCAGCAGCTTAAAGGGCGGAACCTACGAGCAGTACTTC.

V usage is TRBV7-9 and J usage is TRBJ1-2; TRBD1 aligns across 7 bases. This CDR3 region has 14 residues. The V and J ends lost 4 bases and 4 bases, in that order; junction bases with no gene match: 6. Germline CDR1 and CDR2: SEHNR and FQNEAQ (reference sequence). In nucleotides, the CDR3 is TGTGCCAGCAGCTCCCAGGACAGGACCTATGGCTACACCTTC. This codes for CASSSQDRTYGYTF. The full variable domain, its missing parts supplied by reference TRBV7-9 and TRBJ1-2, is DTGVSQNPRHKITKRGQNVTFRCDPISEHNRLYWYRQTLGQGPEFLTYFQNEAQLEKSRLLSDRFSAERPKGSFSTLEIQRTEQGDSAMYLCASSSQDRTYGYTFGSGTRLTVV.

This clonotype was seen repeatedly, ten times or more. The chain carries TRBV4-1 and TRBJ2-1; D ambiguous. The CDR3 is 14 amino acids. V lost 3 bases and J 8 bases, leaving 14 bases between the germline ends. The V gene's germline CDR1 is MGHRA and CDR2 YSYEKL. CDR3 protein: CASSHPGSSYEQFF. In DNA form, the CDR3 reads TGCGCCAGCAGCCACCCTGGCAGTAGCTATGAGCAGTTCTTC.

This clonotype occurred a few times. The chain links TRBV10-3 to TRBJ2-7; D may be TRBD1 (6 bases). The V end was cut by 6 bases, the J end by 0 bases, with 9 bases between. Per the germline V gene, CDR1 is ENHRY and CDR2 is SYGVKD. The CDR3 has 13 amino acids. CDR3 region: CAISRDISYEQYF. DNA for the CDR3: TGTGCCATCAGCCGGGACATCTCCTACGAGCAGTACTTC.

This clonotype was seen ten or more times. This chain uses TRBV7-8 with TRBJ2-1, with 8 bases that match TRBD2. The CDR3 consists of 16 residues. Germline loops: CDR1 SGHVS, CDR2 FQNEAQ. The V segment lost 2 bases and the J segment 1 base; nucleotides outside the gene matches: 4. As DNA, the CDR3 is TGTGCCAGCAGCTTAAATAGCGGGACATCCTACAATGAGCAGTTCTTC. As protein: CASSLNSGTSYNEQFF.

The chain is built from TRBV7-2 and TRBJ2-2; TRBD1 matches 10 bases. This CDR3 is 16 amino acids long. Germline V gives CDR1 SGHTA, CDR2 FQGNSA. The V gene end was trimmed by 5 bases and the J gene end by 0 bases; junction bases not matched to a gene: 3. In nucleotides, the CDR3 is TGTGCCAGCAGCAAGGGGACAGGGGCGAACACCGGGGAGCTGTTTTTT. Its translation is CASSKGTGANTGELFF.

This clonotype has a handful of counts. The chain uses TRBV7-9 and TRBJ2-3, with unresolved D. Trimming left V 5 bases short and J 6 bases short, with 9 bases between. The CDR3 consists of 12 residues. The germline CDR1 and CDR2 sequences are SEHNR and FQNEAQ (reference sequence). CDR3 amino acids: CASSAMGDTQYF. CDR3 in DNA: TGTGCCAGCAGCGCAATGGGGGATACGCAGTATTTT.

This chain connects TRBV19 to TRBJ1-5; D gene ambiguous. The CDR3 runs 16 residues. Trimming shortened V by 3 bases and J by 2 bases, and 14 bases separated the two germline ends. The germline V gene encodes CDR1 LNHDA and CDR2 SQIVND (reference sequence). Written as DNA, the CDR3 is TGTGCCAGTAGTATCCCGATCGTGGGAGGCAATCAGCCCCAGCATTTT. This encodes CASSIPIVGGNQPQHF.